This T cell receptor (beta chain) was obtained from a study of CXCR3-negative and CXCR3-positive naive CD8 T cells. The length of the CDR3 is 14 residues. Per the germline V gene, CDR1 is LNHNV and CDR2 is YYDKDF (reference sequence). A note on this clonotype: Its specificity is not known.

Study results and caveats: Naive subsets were similarly diverse, while memory CD8+ repertoires were much less diverse. Whereas memory cells differed, naive CXCR3-negative and CXCR3-positive cells shared similar TRBV-TRBJ usage.

UMI-tagged TRB cDNA libraries were built via 5' RACE. After re-calling the 5' RACE reads, TCRdb lists one entry per CDR3 protein, DNA absent. The table gives about 40,000 distinct CDR3 sequences; the top ten clones make up about 10% of it. The chain employs TRBV15 and TRBJ1-1; TCRdb's D call, TRBD1, is unchecked because there is no DNA. The specimen sequenced was memory CD8+ T cells from blood. The clonotype comes from a human donor in good health. Some clones in this sample may be carry-over from other donors' samples. The CDR3 reads CAFRTGESNTEAFF.